The 8 T cell receptor beta chains below all came from one sample that was sequenced in a study of cytomegalovirus exposure and HLA in healthy donors. 13 Jbeta primers and 60 Vbeta primers were used for the PCR. The data were produced by immunoSEQ multiplex PCR, yet TCRdb's version contains in-frame clones alone and is incomplete. This sample has 150,000 to 180,000 clones; 70% to 80% occur once, and the top ten carry about 13%. Sequencing input: PBMCs. These receptors all stem from a man younger than 40 in good health and CMV-seropositive.

V is TRBV30 and J is TRBJ2-7; TRBD1 might be the D (6 bases). V was clipped by 5 bases and J by 2 bases, with 13 bases between them. Germline V gene sequence: CDR1 GTSNPN, CDR2 SVGIG (reference sequence). The length of the CDR3 is 13 residues. Here the CDR3 DNA reads TGTGCCTGGTCCCGGGACACCACCTACGAGCAGTACTTC. Its protein product is CAWSRDTTYEQYF.

The chain carries TRBV2 and TRBJ1-1; D is uncertain. There are 13 residues in the CDR3. Germline values: CDR1 SNHLY, CDR2 FYNNEI. The V and J ends lost 9 bases and 1 base respectively, with 12 bases between them. CDR3 bases: TGTGCCAGTTCCCTCTATCAGAACACTGAAGCTTTCTTT. Translating gives CASSLYQNTEAFF.

The V gene is TRBV2, the J gene TRBJ2-7; D may be TRBD2 (5 bases). CDR1 and CDR2 (germline): SNHLY, FYNNEI. CDR3 length equals 15 residues. V was pared by 3 bases and J by 7 bases, with 19 bases between. This chain's CDR3 is CASSEDSSTPLEQYF. The CDR3, as DNA: TGTGCCAGCAGTGAGGACTCGAGTACTCCCCTGGAGCAGTACTTC. Combining the CDR3 with reference TRBV2 and TRBJ2-7 gives the whole variable domain EPEVTQTPSHQVTQMGQEVILRCVPISNHLYFYWYRQILGQKVEFLVSFYNNEISEKSEIFDDQFSVERPDGSNFTLKIRSTKLEDSAMYFCASSEDSSTPLEQYFGPGTRLTVT.

The chain recombines TRBV30 with TRBJ1-1; perhaps TRBD1 as D (5 bases). This CDR3 comprises 13 residues. Germline CDR1 and CDR2: GTSNPN and SVGIG (reference sequence). Trimming pared 3 bases from V and 1 base from J, leaving 9 bases between. CDR3 protein: CAWSPTGNTEAFF. CDR3 bases: TGTGCCTGGAGCCCTACAGGGAACACTGAAGCTTTCTTT.

This rearrangement joins TRBV28 to TRBJ1-3; 8 positions agree with TRBD1. After removal of 7 bases from V and 0 bases from J, the junction contained 8 bases not matched to a gene. From germline, CDR1 is MDHEN and CDR2 SYDVKM. The CDR3 loop spans 16 amino acids. CDR3 in amino acids: CASKPRDRRSGNTIYF. In nucleotides, the CDR3 is TGTGCCAGCAAACCTCGGGACAGGCGCTCTGGAAACACCATATATTTT.

The rearrangement joins TRBV4-2 to TRBJ1-2, with 7 positions matching TRBD1. CDR3 length equals 15 residues. V shed 0 bases, J shed 7 bases, and the junction held 8 bases outside the gene matches. The V gene's germline CDR1 is LGHNA and CDR2 YNFKEQ. Here the CDR3 DNA reads TGTGCCAGCAGCCAAGATCCCCCGACAGGGAGTGGCTACACCTTC. Residues: CASSQDPPTGSGYTF.

In regard to this clone: The same CDR3 is also encoded by other DNA sequences in this sample. The chain employs TRBV30 and TRBJ2-7; 7 bases agree with TRBD1. Germline CDR1 and CDR2: GTSNPN and SVGIG (reference sequence). The CDR3 has 12 amino acids. V was pared by 0 bases and J by 6 bases, with 2 bases of the junction left unmatched. The CDR3 bases are TGTGCCTGGAGTGTATCAGGGGGCGAGCAGTACTTC. Encoded protein: CAWSVSGGEQYF. Using reference TRBV30 and TRBJ2-7 for the parts outside the CDR3, the full variable domain is SQTIHQWPATLVQPVGSPLSLECTVEGTSNPNLYWYRQAAGRGLQLLFYSVGIGQISSEVPQNLSASRPQDRQFILSSKKLLLSDSGFYLCAWSVSGGEQYFGPGTRLTVT.

The table lists this clone with a few counts. J is TRBJ1-3 and V is TRBV11-2; tentative D call: TRBD1 (6 bases). The ends were cut back, 5 bases at V and 7 bases at J, with 12 bases in the middle. CDR3 length equals 13 residues. Germline-derived CDR1 and CDR2 are SGHAT and FQNNGV. The CDR3 here is CASSDGTPNTIYF. The CDR3 DNA sequence: TGTGCCAGCAGCGATGGGACACCTAACACCATATATTTT. Full variable domain (rest looked up from reference TRBV11-2 and TRBJ1-3): EAGVAQSPRYKIIEKRQSVAFWCNPISGHATLYWYQQILGQGPKLLIQFQNNGVVDDSQLPKDRFSAERLKGVDSTLKIQPAKLEDSAVYLCASSDGTPNTIYFGEGSWLTVV.